The source of this T cell receptor (beta chain) is a study of T cell responses to AZD1222 COVID-19 vaccine (dated by TCRdb to about 2021). Study-wide context: AZD1222 recipients with second doses at about 4 weeks or about 12 weeks were pooled, because spike-specific TCR depth and breadth did not differ between schedules. TCR sequencing covered more than 230 trial participants: 200 to 220 given two doses of AZD1222 and approximately 25 given two doses of MenACWY control vaccine. Trial participants were enrolled by age into 18-55, 56-69 and 70-plus year subgroups, with around 150, 28 and 57 TCR-sequenced participants respectively.

V drops 1 base and J drops 2 bases, leaving 12 bases in between. CDR1 and CDR2 (LNHDA, SQIVND) derive from the germline V gene (reference sequence). Inclusive of the bounding cysteine and phenylalanine, the CDR3 is 15 residues long. Only the CDR3 portion is preserved as DNA: 45 bases, with reading frame beginning at the first base. The time point label corresponds to: baseline before first vaccination. The vaccinee samples were drawn from two UK trials, COV001 and COV002, one of which was a single-blind randomized controlled phase 2/3 trial testing AZD1222 (ChAdOx1 nCoV-19) in healthy adults. For TCRbeta chain sequencing, PBMC samples were collected from trial participants at day 0 and at day 28 after the second dose. The table lists this clone with a few counts. Its specific antigen is unknown. Per-base qualities were not stored, and no clone one base away is much larger. The CDR3 regions of human TCRbeta chains were subjected to immunosequencing. As for the authors' bioinformatics: TCRs in the repertoires were compared against a reference library of SARS-CoV-2-specific TCRs that had been generated with the MIRA antigen-specificity platform. Breadth was defined as the fraction of unique TCRs that were SARS-CoV-2-associated, and depth was defined as the fraction of total T cells that were SARS-CoV-2-associated. Using the MIRA data, each spike-specific TCR was mapped to the spike region that the TCR reacts to and placed in a CD4 or CD8 class. Log10-transformed breadth and depth values were compared by one-way ANOVA with Sidak's multiple comparisons tests. The table comes from immuneACCESS by way of TCRdb, which keeps in-frame sequences with V and J called. Part of the clones is missing from these tables; in studies checked, under half for an unresolved V gene and the rest for unknown reasons. V, J and clone size derive from that table, while D and trimming were established from the DNA sequence. The sample table holds 100,000 to 150,000 clones, of which 93% were seen once. The ten largest clonotypes hold about 5% of the sample.

Paper-wide results and their limitations: Participants were mostly white British and included more females than males, and it was suggested by the authors that clonal diversity may have been underestimated. Only a handful of AZD1222 recipients were SARS-CoV-2 seropositive at baseline, limiting conclusions about previously exposed vaccinees. Epitopes outside the regions mutated in the B.1.351 and B.1.1.7 variants were reportedly recognized by nearly half of the unique spike-specific TCRs. The 56-69-year group was small, and its depth increase did not reach significance, likely because of low power. Vaccine-associated CD4 TCRs spanned the whole spike protein, with dominant responses in regions 160-218 and 743-854. Because no day 14 peak-response samples were available, repertoires were characterized only after the peak T cell response. A significant rise in spike-specific TCR breadth and depth was observed after two AZD1222 doses relative to day 0 and relative to MenACWY recipients.

Here the chain combines TRBV19 and TRBJ2-7, with the D assignment possibly TRBD1 or TRBD2, given 5 matching bases for each. Sequenced here: peripheral blood, sampled on day 0 of AZD1222 vaccination. This sequence originates from an adult in good health. Here the CDR3 is given as CASSIGGGFAYEQYF. At the DNA level, the sequence is TGTGCCAGTAGTATAGGTGGGGGATTCGCCTACGAGCAGTACTTC.